The sequence of this T cell receptor beta chain was determined in a study of shared clonotypes between healthy human individuals. General study findings and limits: Generation probability values for non-shared clonotypes were lower than those for clonotypes shared by all four donors.

As to this clone: Its target is unknown.

The CDR3 is made up of 15 amino acids. CDR1 MNHEY and CDR2 SMNVEV come from the germline V gene (reference sequence). V was shortened by 3 bases and J by 7 bases, with 19 bases between the two germline ends. Every immunoSEQ plate was one replicate of a subset's evenly spread DNA. Sequenced by immunoSEQ multiplex PCR; TCRdb stores in-frame clones only, minus some. The repertoire consists of around 2.5 million clones, with under 95% occurring once and the leading ten covering about 0.39%. The authors divided CD4+ cells into CD45RA+ naive and CD45RA-negative memory subsets. J is TRBJ2-7 and V is TRBV27; D gene ambiguous. This TCR derives from a man younger than 35 in good health. Some clones in this sample may be carry-over from other donors' samples. Sequencing used naive CD4+ T cells from PBMCs. Noted subset: CD45RA+ positively selected. CDR3 amino acids: CASSLVGSQTREQYF. The CDR3 bases are TGTGCCAGCAGTTTGGTGGGCTCACAAACTCGTGAGCAGTACTTC.